The clone carrying this T cell receptor (beta chain) was observed at least ten times. Its target is not known. One entry per CDR3 protein results from TCRdb running MiXCR on the RACE reads. The sample carries around 340,000 distinct CDR3 sequences, under 9% recorded once. This sample is drawn from a study of human T cells and chemical hapten exposure. Study results and caveats: TCRs at a frequency above 1 in 1000 stayed unchanged with DPC sensitization. Patch test score rose with PT1 expanded TCR count, significant at thresholds 8, 16 and 32, not 4. The study found expanded TCRs formed significantly more large CDR3 similarity clusters than controls.

The CDR3 sequence is 16 residues long. V lost 3 bases and J lost 8; bases outside the gene matches: 10. In germline, CDR1 is KGHDR, CDR2 SFDVKD. Time point noted: patch test 1, 2 weeks after DPC sensitization. Described treatment: therapeutic diphenylcyclopropenone sensitization with weekly scalp DPC. Alopecia patients between 18 and 70 years old and suitable for DPC were used as donors. Source: whole blood, taken in connection with sensitization to the hapten diphenylcyclopropenone (DPC). This clonotype originated in a woman between 18 and 30 years old with alopecia areata. Some clones in this sample may be carry-over from other donors' samples. The rearrangement links TRBV24-1 to TRBJ2-3; 10 bases are a match to TRBD1. The CDR3 DNA reads TGTGCCACCAGTGATGCCGGGACAGGGGATTCCTTTACGCAGTATTTT. Encoded protein: CATSDAGTGDSFTQYF.